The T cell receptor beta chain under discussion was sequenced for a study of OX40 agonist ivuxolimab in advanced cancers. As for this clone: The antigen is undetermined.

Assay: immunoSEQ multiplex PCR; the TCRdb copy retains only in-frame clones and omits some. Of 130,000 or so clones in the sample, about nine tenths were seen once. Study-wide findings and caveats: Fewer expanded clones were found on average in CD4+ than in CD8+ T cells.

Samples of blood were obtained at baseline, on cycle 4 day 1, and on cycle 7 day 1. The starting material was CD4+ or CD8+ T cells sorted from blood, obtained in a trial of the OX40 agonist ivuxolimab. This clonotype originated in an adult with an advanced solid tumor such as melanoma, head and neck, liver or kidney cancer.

The CDR3 reads CASSSTQSRDGIQYF. The DNA for the CDR3 is TGTGCCAGCAGCTCCACACAGTCCCGGGACGGGATTCAGTACTTC. V and J are TRBV9 and TRBJ2-4; D assignment may be TRBD1 or TRBD2 (5 bases each). This CDR3 contains 15 residues. Per germline, CDR1 SGDLS and CDR2 YYNGEE. The germline V and J ends were trimmed by 4 bases and 10 bases, with 21 bases remaining between them. The whole variable domain, filled in from reference TRBV9 and TRBJ2-4, reads DSGVTQTPKHLITATGQRVTLRCSPRSGDLSVYWYQQSLDQGLQFLIQYYNGEERAKGNILERFSAQQFPDLHSELNLSSLELGDSALYFCASSSTQSRDGIQYFGAGTRLSVL.